This T cell receptor (beta chain) was found in a study of blood T cell repertoires in COVID-19. Study context: The United States, Italy and Spain were the sources of the acute and convalescent COVID-19 samples.

In the authors' methods: Estimates of nucleated cell counts were drawn from the amplification of reference gene primers. Produced via immunoSEQ multiplex PCR; TCRdb's table is partial and in-frame only. V and J calls and clone size follow that table, whereas D and trimming were derived from the DNA. Of hundreds of thousands of clones in the sample, around nine tenths are singletons; the top ten hold around 9%. Assignment of participants to cohorts was predicated upon participant-reported clinical history. Recovered status in Cohort 3 required two negative PCRs, clearance, or symptom resolution. Trimming removed 5 bases from V and 0 bases from J; junction bases left unmatched: 5. This CDR3 is 14 amino acids long. CDR1 is SGHRS and CDR2 is YFSETQ in the germline V gene.

This clonotype originated in a woman aged 25 to 39 who had recovered from COVID-19. Sequencing was performed on PBMCs or T cells enriched from blood (not recorded which). The V gene is TRBV5-1, the J gene TRBJ2-7; 7 positions match TRBD1. CDR3 protein: CASSSQGDSYEQYF. DNA of the CDR3: TGCGCCAGCAGTTCCCAGGGGGACTCCTACGAGCAGTACTTC.